This T cell receptor beta chain was sequenced for a study of identical twins. TCRdb ran MiXCR on the 5' RACE reads and lists one entry per CDR3 protein. The sample has 240,000 or so distinct CDR3 sequences; roughly a tenth are singletons. V was trimmed by 0 bases and J by 0 bases, leaving 5 bases between them. The CDR3 has 15 amino acids. Germline CDR1 LGHDT, CDR2 YNNKEL (reference sequence). The donor group consisted entirely of healthy Caucasians. This clonotype was observed at least ten times. The antigen is undetermined. Findings of the study overall: Where beta out-of-frame sequences were concerned, excess twin sharing was weaker. Models underestimated TCR alpha sharing (out-of-frame) in monozygotic twins.

This TCR derives from a man between 45 and 60 years old in good health. Sequenced material: memory T cells sorted from blood. This chain links TRBV3-1 with TRBJ1-4; no firm D call. CDR3 sequence: CASSQDGATNEKLFF. DNA of the CDR3: TGTGCCAGCAGCCAAGACGGAGCAACTAATGAAAAACTGTTTTTT. Supplemented by reference TRBV3-1 and TRBJ1-4, the full variable domain reads DTAVSQTPKYLVTQMGNDKSIKCEQNLGHDTMYWYKQDSKKFLKIMFSYNNKELIINETVPNRFSPKSPDKAHLNLHINSLELGDSAVYFCASSQDGATNEKLFFGSGTQLSVL.